These 8 T cell receptor beta chains originate from one sample sequenced in a study of blood T cell repertoires in COVID-19. Generated by immunoSEQ multiplex PCR, the TCRdb table keeps only in-frame clones and is missing some. Among approximately 300,000 clones listed, approximately 86% were seen once. Specimen: peripheral blood. The receptors were gathered from a woman between 50 and 59 years old who had recovered from COVID-19.

V and J are TRBV2 and TRBJ2-1; D unresolved. CDR1 SNHLY and CDR2 FYNNEI come from the germline V gene. The CDR3 is 15 amino acids. The germline V and J ends were trimmed by 6 bases and 2 bases, with 14 bases remaining between them. The CDR3 reads CASSPFGLPYNEQFF. CDR3 DNA: TGTGCCAGCAGCCCGTTTGGCCTCCCCTACAATGAGCAGTTCTTC.

The rearrangement joins TRBV5-6 to TRBJ1-2, with a tentative D call TRBD1 (5 bases). There are 13 residues in the CDR3. Germline values: CDR1 SGHDT, CDR2 YYEEEE. V lost 4 bases, J lost 0 bases, and 7 bases lay in between. The CDR3 is CASSPTANYGYTF. In DNA, the CDR3 is TGTGCCAGCAGCCCGACAGCTAACTATGGCTACACCTTC.

V and J are TRBV11-2 and TRBJ2-1, with a weak D call TRBD2 (5 bases). Looked up from germline, CDR1 is SGHAT and CDR2 is FQNNGV. Trimming shortened V by 5 bases and J by 6 bases, and 17 bases separated the two germline ends. This CDR3 spans 15 amino acids. CDR3: CASSRLGGFINEQFF. As DNA, the CDR3 is TGTGCCAGCAGCCGCCTGGGCGGGTTTATCAATGAGCAGTTCTTC. Complete variable domain (other parts from reference TRBV11-2 and TRBJ2-1): EAGVAQSPRYKIIEKRQSVAFWCNPISGHATLYWYQQILGQGPKLLIQFQNNGVVDDSQLPKDRFSAERLKGVDSTLKIQPAKLEDSAVYLCASSRLGGFINEQFFGPGTRLTVL.

The genes are TRBV27 and TRBJ2-1; TRBD1 matches at 10 bases. The V and J ends lost 2 bases and 9 bases, in that order; junction bases with no gene match: 7. Germline V gene lookup returns CDR1 MNHEY and CDR2 SMNVEV (reference sequence). The CDR3 contains 15 residues. The DNA for the CDR3 is TGTGCCAGCAGTTTACCCTCGGGACAGGGGACTGAGCAGTTCTTC. It yields the protein CASSLPSGQGTEQFF.

This chain uses TRBV9 with TRBJ1-2; TRBD1 agrees at 7 bases. CDR1 SGDLS and CDR2 YYNGEE come from the germline V gene. Trimming took 3 bases from V and 8 from J; bases not matched to a gene: 10. The CDR3 runs to 14 residues. The CDR3 nucleotides read TGTGCCAGCAGCGCCCAGGGGGGCCTCGGCGGCTACACCTTC. It codes for CASSAQGGLGGYTF.

The count of this clone is one. V and J are TRBV3-1 (or the pseudogene TRBV3-2) and TRBJ2-3, with TRBD1 matching over 7 bases. The germline CDR1 and CDR2 sequences are LGHDT and YNNKEL (reference sequence). Trimming cost V 4 bases and J 7 bases; bases outside gene matches: 11. The CDR3 consists of 15 residues. The CDR3 DNA reads as TGTGCCAGCAGCCCCCGACAGGGCCTTAGGTATACGCAGTATTTT. Its protein product is CASSPRQGLRYTQYF.

V and J are TRBV27 and TRBJ1-2; TRBD1 is a possible D gene (5 bases). Per germline, CDR1 MNHEY and CDR2 SMNVEV (reference sequence). The CDR3 covers 13 residues. V was pared by 5 bases and J by 4 bases, with 11 bases between. DNA for the CDR3: TGTGCCAGCAGTGGGGGGGGAGGCTATGGCTACACCTTC. Protein sequence: CASSGGGGYGYTF.

This rearrangement joins TRBV10-3 to TRBJ2-1; TRBD2 matches at 9 bases. The CDR3 runs 13 residues. Germline CDR1 and CDR2: ENHRY and SYGVKD. The trim removed 10 bases at V and 9 bases at J, leaving 10 bases unmatched. The CDR3 bases are TGTGCCACTAGCGGGGAACCCTACGGTGAGCAGTTCTTC. It encodes CATSGEPYGEQFF.